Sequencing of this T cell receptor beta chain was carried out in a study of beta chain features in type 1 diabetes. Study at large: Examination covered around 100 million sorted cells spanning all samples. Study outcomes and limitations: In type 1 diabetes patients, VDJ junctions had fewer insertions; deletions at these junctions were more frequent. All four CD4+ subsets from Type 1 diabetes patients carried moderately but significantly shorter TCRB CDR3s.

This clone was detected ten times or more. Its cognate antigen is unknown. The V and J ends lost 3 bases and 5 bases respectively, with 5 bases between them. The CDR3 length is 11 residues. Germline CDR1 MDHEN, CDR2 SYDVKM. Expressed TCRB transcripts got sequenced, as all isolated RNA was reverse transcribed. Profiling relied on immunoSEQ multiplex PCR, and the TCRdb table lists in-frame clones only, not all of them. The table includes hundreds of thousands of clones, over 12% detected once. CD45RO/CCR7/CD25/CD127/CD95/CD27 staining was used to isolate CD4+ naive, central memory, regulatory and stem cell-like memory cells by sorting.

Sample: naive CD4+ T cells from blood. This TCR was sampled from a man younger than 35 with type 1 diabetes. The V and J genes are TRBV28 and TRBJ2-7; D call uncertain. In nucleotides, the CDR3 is TGTGCCAGCAGTTTCTACAACGAGCAGTACTTC. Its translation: CASSFYNEQYF.